This T cell receptor (beta chain) came from a study of T cell responses to AZD1222 COVID-19 vaccine (dated by TCRdb to about 2021). Broadly, across the study: Because spike-specific TCR depth and breadth did not differ between the two schedules, AZD1222 recipients who got a second dose at roughly 4 weeks were pooled with those who got a second dose at roughly 12 weeks. Trial participants were enrolled by age into 18-55, 56-69 and 70-plus year subgroups, with around 150, 28 and 57 TCR-sequenced participants respectively. TCR sequencing covered fewer than 250 trial participants: about 210 given two doses of AZD1222 and approximately 26 given two doses of MenACWY control vaccine. Here is what the overall study found, with its caveats: After two AZD1222 doses, both the breadth and the depth of spike-specific TCRs were significantly higher than at day 0 and than in MenACWY recipients. No day 14 peak-response samples were available, so repertoires were characterized only after the peak T cell response. The 56-69-year group was small, and its depth increase did not reach significance, likely because of low power. Only five to seven AZD1222 recipients were SARS-CoV-2 seropositive at baseline, limiting conclusions about previously exposed vaccinees. Most participants were white British and females outnumbered males, and the authors suggested that clonal diversity may have been underestimated. Nearly half of unique spike-specific TCRs reportedly recognized epitopes outside regions mutated in the B.1.351 and B.1.1.7 variants. CD4 TCRs associated with the vaccine covered the entire spike protein, and the dominant responses were in regions 160-218 and 743-854.

The germline V gene (reference sequence) gives CDR1 as LNHDA and CDR2 as SQIVND. Relative to germline, V is 2 bases shorter and J is 0 bases shorter, with 11 bases between their ends. The CDR3 covers 16 residues, taking in both the cysteine and the phenylalanine. The retained sequence is limited to the CDR3, 48 bases, with the frame set at the first base. The sample's time point label is to be understood as: baseline before first vaccination. Vaccinee samples were obtained from the UK trials COV001 and COV002, which included a single-blind randomized controlled phase 2/3 trial of AZD1222 (ChAdOx1 nCoV-19) in healthy adults. Trial participant PBMC samples were collected at day 0 and day 28 after the second dose for TCRbeta chain sequencing. Concerning this clone itself: It has no known antigen specificity. The input lacks base qualities; no much larger clone sits a single base away.

The CDR3 regions of human TCRbeta chains were analyzed by immunosequencing. For the original study's pipeline: Repertoire TCRs were checked for matches against a reference library of SARS-CoV-2-specific TCRs that had been generated using the MIRA antigen-specificity platform. Breadth was defined as the fraction of unique TCRs that were SARS-CoV-2-associated. Depth was defined as the fraction of total T cells that were SARS-CoV-2-associated. Using the MIRA data, each spike-specific TCR was assigned both to the spike region to which the TCR was reactive and to a CD4 or CD8 class. Log10-transformed breadth and depth values were compared by one-way ANOVA with Sidak's multiple comparisons tests. TCRdb carries this immuneACCESS record with in-frame sequences only. Its versions omit some clonotypes, under half of them owing to an unresolved V gene in the studies checked, with the rest unexplained. D and trimming come from the DNA, and the V and J calls and clone size come from that table. Within this sample are about 120,000 clones, with about 90% of them counted one time only. The top ten constitute 5% to 6.5% of the sample.

The sample was peripheral blood, taken on day 0 of AZD1222 vaccination. Here the chain combines TRBV19 and TRBJ1-3, with the D gene not confidently named. The receptor comes from an adult in good health. This receptor carries the CDR3 CASSIRRVDSGNTIYF. The nucleotide sequence is TGTGCCAGTAGTATAAGGAGGGTGGACTCTGGAAACACCATATATTTT.